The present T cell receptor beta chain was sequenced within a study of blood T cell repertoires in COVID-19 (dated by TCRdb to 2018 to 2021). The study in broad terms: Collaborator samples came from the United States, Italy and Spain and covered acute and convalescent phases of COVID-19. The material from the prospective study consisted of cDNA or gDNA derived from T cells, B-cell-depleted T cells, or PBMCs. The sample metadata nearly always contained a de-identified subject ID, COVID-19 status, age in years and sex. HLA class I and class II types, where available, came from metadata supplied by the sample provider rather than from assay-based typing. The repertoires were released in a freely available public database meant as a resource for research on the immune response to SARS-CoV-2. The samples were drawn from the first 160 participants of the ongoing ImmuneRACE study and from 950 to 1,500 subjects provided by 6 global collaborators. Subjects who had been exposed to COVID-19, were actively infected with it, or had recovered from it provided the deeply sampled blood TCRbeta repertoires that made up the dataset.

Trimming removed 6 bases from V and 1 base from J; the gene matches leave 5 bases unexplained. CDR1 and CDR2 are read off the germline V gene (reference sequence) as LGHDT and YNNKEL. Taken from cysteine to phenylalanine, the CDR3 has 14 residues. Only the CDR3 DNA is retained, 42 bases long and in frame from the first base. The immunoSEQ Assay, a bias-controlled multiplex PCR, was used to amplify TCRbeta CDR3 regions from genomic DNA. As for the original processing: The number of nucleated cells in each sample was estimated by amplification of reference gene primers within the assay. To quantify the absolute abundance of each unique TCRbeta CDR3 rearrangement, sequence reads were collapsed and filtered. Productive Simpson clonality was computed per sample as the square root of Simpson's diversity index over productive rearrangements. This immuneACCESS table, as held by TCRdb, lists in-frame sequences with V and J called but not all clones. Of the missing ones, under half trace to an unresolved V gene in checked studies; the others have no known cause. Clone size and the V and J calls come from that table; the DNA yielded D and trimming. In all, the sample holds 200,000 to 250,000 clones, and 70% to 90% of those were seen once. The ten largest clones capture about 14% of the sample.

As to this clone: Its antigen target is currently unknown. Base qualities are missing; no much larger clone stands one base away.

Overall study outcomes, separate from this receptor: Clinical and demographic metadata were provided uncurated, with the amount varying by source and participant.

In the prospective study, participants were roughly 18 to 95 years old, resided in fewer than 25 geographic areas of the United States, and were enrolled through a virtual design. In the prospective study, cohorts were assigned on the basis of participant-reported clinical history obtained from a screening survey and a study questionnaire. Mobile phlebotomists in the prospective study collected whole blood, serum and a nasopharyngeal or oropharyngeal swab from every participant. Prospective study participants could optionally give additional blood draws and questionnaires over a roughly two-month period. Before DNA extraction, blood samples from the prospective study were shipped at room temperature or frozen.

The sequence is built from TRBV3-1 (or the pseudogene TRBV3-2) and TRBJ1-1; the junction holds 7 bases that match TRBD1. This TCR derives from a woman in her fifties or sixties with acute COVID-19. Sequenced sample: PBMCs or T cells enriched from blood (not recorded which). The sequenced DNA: TGTGCCAGCAGACATCGGACAGGGAACACTGAAGCTTTCTTT. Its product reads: CASRHRTGNTEAFF.